This is a list of T cell receptor beta chains from one sample in a study of cytomegalovirus exposure and HLA in healthy donors. Only in-frame clones appear in the TCRdb table, and some are missing; sequencing was by immunoSEQ multiplex PCR. The data hold roughly 80,000 clones, with roughly 94% observed a single time. Sequenced sample: PBMCs. The receptors originated from a woman between 18 and 30 years old in good health and CMV-seropositive. Both conserved end residues are part of each CDR3. Fields, in order: J gene, D gene, CDR3 length, V gene, CDR3 DNA, CDR3 protein. D genes are given only for firm matches.

>TRBJ1-1|-|13|TRBV9
TGTGCCAGCAGTTTCGCGCCGGGGACTGAAGCTTTCTTT
CASSFAPGTEAFF
>TRBJ2-2|-|16|TRBV5-1
TGCGCCAGCAGCTTTCATCAGGGGTACGCCACCGGGGAGCTGTTTTTT
CASSFHQGYATGELFF
>TRBJ2-2|TRBD2|15|TRBV9
TGTGCCAGCAGCCCAGGCGGGGGTTTAACCGGGGAGCTGTTTTTT
CASSPGGGLTGELFF
>TRBJ2-5|TRBD1|13|TRBV28
TGTGCCAGCCGAACAGGGGATCGGGAGACCCAGTACTTC
CASRTGDRETQYF
>TRBJ2-7|-|13|TRBV9
TGTGCCAGCAGCGGGACGGGAGCCGGCGAGCAGTACTTC
CASSGTGAGEQYF
>TRBJ2-1|TRBD2|16|TRBV12-5
TGTGCTAGTGGTTTCTTGACTAGCGGGAGGTTCACTGAGCAGTTCTTC
CASGFLTSGRFTEQFF
>TRBJ1-1|-|13|TRBV28
TGTGCCAGCACAACCCAGGGGAAAACTGAAGCTTTCTTT
CASTTQGKTEAFF
>TRBJ1-1|-|13|TRBV4-1
TGCGCCAGCAGCCAAGGACAGAACACTGAAGCTTTCTTT
CASSQGQNTEAFF
>TRBJ2-6|-|16|TRBV19
TGTGCCAGTGTACAAGTGGGAGATCCTGGGGCCAACGTCCTGACTTTC
CASVQVGDPGANVLTF
>TRBJ1-1|-|13|TRBV27
TGTGCCAGCAGTTTACGGGGGGCCGGTCGGGCTTTCTTT
CASSLRGAGRAFF
>TRBJ1-2|TRBD1|14|TRBV6-6
TGTGCCAGCAGTTATTTGGGACAGGGAAATGGCTACACCTTC
CASSYLGQGNGYTF
>TRBJ1-2|-|13|TRBV7-2
TGTGCCAGCAGCACAACAAGGGGGAATGGCTACACCTTC
CASSTTRGNGYTF
>TRBJ1-2|-|11|TRBV6-1
TGTGCCAGCAGTGAACTCAGGCGCTACACCTTC
CASSELRRYTF
>TRBJ2-6|TRBD1|17|TRBV28
TGTGCCAGCAGTGAGCCAACAGGGGTGGGGGGGGCCAACGTCCTGACTTTC
CASSEPTGVGGANVLTF
>TRBJ2-7|TRBD1|18|TRBV6-1
TGTGCCAGCAGTGAAGCGACAGGGGGCCCCGTAAGCAGGTCCGAGCAGTACTTC
CASSEATGGPVSRSEQYF
>TRBJ1-1|-|14|TRBV14
TGTGCCAGCAGCCCATACCTTGAGAGCACTGAAGCTTTCTTT
CASSPYLESTEAFF
>TRBJ2-2|-|15|TRBV5-4
TGTGCCAGCAGCTCGACTGGGTCGAACACCGGGGAGCTGTTTTTT
CASSSTGSNTGELFF
>TRBJ1-5|-|17|TRBV7-2
TGTGCCAGCAGCTTAGGGATAGGGGAAGGATCCAATCAGCCCCAGCATTTT
CASSLGIGEGSNQPQHF
>TRBJ1-2|-|13|TRBV5-5
TGTGCCAGCAGCTTGGTTGGCAACTATGGCTACACCTTC
CASSLVGNYGYTF
>TRBJ2-2|TRBD2|16|TRBV7-2
TGTGCCAGCAGCTCTCAGGGAGGGACGAACACCGGGGAGCTGTTTTTT
CASSSQGGTNTGELFF
>TRBJ1-1|TRBD1|13|TRBV6-1
TGTGCCACCTTCCTCTGGGACAGACCCGAAGCTTTCTTT
CATFLWDRPEAFF
>TRBJ2-3|TRBD2|19|TRBV7-2
TGTGCCAGCAGCCCCGGGTTAGCGGGAGTGAAGATTTCCACAGATACGCAGTATTTT
CASSPGLAGVKISTDTQYF
>TRBJ2-3|-|16|TRBV5-4
TGTGCCAGCAGCTTGGGTAGTAGGGGTCGCACAGATACGCAGTATTTT
CASSLGSRGRTDTQYF
>TRBJ2-2|TRBD2|17|TRBV19
TGTGCCAGTAGTTCCCGGACTAGCGGGGGTCGGGCCGGGGAGCTGTTTTTT
CASSSRTSGGRAGELFF